The rows below give T cell receptor beta chains drawn from one sample of a study of T cells of healthy individuals. A single record per CDR3 protein comes from TCRdb applying MiXCR to the 5' RACE reads. The table lists over 95,000 distinct CDR3 sequences, 17% of them singletons. The source of these receptors is a human donor in good health. Each CDR3 is given with its conserved first and last residue. The D gene is left open where the match is weak. The size entry is marked missing in some rows and otherwise reads once, few, many or a size class.

d_call,v_call,clone_size,j_call,cdr3_nt,cdr3_aa
.,TRBV6-2/TRBV6-3,few,TRBJ2-7,TGTGCCAGCAGCCAAGGACTGCTCGGCTACGAGCAGTACTTC,CASSQGLLGYEQYF
.,TRBV21-1,.,TRBJ1-6,TGTGCCAGCAGCAAACTCTCCAGCTCCTATAATTCACCCCTCCACTTT,CASSKLSSSYNSPLHF
.,TRBV5-1,.,TRBJ2-7,TGCGCCAGCAGCTTGGGTGGTCTCCGCTACGAGCAGTACTTC,CASSLGGLRYEQYF
TRBD1,TRBV7-9,many,TRBJ1-2,TGTGCCAGCAGCCCCGGGACAGGGGGTGATGGCTACACCTTC,CASSPGTGGDGYTF
.,TRBV28,many,TRBJ1-1,TGTGCCAGCAGTGAACGGAGGAACACTGAAGCTTTCTTT,CASSERRNTEAFF
.,TRBV28,few,TRBJ2-3,TGTGCCAGCAGTTTAGGCACCCACCTCACAGATACGCAGTATTTT,CASSLGTHLTDTQYF
TRBD2,TRBV29-1,.,TRBJ2-2,TGCAGCGCTGGGGAGGGGAACACCGGGGAGCTGTTTTTT,CSAGEGNTGELFF
.,TRBV5-1,few,TRBJ2-7,TGCGCCAGCAGCTTTAACAACGGCTACGAGCAGTACTTC,CASSFNNGYEQYF
TRBD2,TRBV4-2,few,TRBJ2-4,TGTGCCAGCAGCCACGTAGCGGGAGGGCCTAGAAACATTCAGTACTTC,CASSHVAGGPRNIQYF
.,TRBV10-2,few,TRBJ2-7,TGCGCCAGCAGTGTGGACGGGGACGAGCAGTACTTC,CASSVDGDEQYF
.,TRBV6-2/TRBV6-3,.,TRBJ1-1,TGTGCCAGCAGTTACGTCTTGCAGGTCCTCGTGAACACTGAAGCTTTCTTT,CASSYVLQVLVNTEAFF
.,TRBV6-5,many,TRBJ2-3,TGTGCCAGCAGTGACGAGGGGCGGGATACGCAGTATTTT,CASSDEGRDTQYF
.,TRBV5-1,.,TRBJ1-6,TGCGCCAGCAGCGTGGGGGACGGTAATTCACCCCTCCACTTT,CASSVGDGNSPLHF
TRBD2,TRBV4-3,.,TRBJ2-1,TGCGCCAGCAGCCAAGAGGGGGCCCGGACTAGCGGGACTCATGAGCAGTTCTTC,CASSQEGARTSGTHEQFF
.,TRBV7-2,many,TRBJ2-1,TGTGCCAGCAGCCCCGGACTGCAAGCGACCAATGAGCAGTTCTTC,CASSPGLQATNEQFF
.,TRBV28,few,TRBJ1-3,TGTGCCAGCAGTCCCGGGGGAACTGGAAACACCATATATTTT,CASSPGGTGNTIYF
TRBD1,TRBV20-1,once,TRBJ1-2,TGCAGTGCTAGAGATCCCAGGACAGGGGACTATGGCTACACCTTC,CSARDPRTGDYGYTF